One and the same sample provided the 7 T cell receptor beta chains below, sequenced in a study of OX40 agonist ivuxolimab in advanced cancers. The data were produced by immunoSEQ multiplex PCR, yet TCRdb's version contains in-frame clones alone and is incomplete. The repertoire holds around 84,000 clones, with 80% to 95% as singletons. Specimen: CD4+ or CD8+ T cells sorted from blood, collected in a trial of the OX40 agonist ivuxolimab. These receptors originate from an adult with an advanced solid tumor such as melanoma, head and neck, liver or kidney cancer.

The V and J genes are TRBV6-1 and TRBJ1-2, with a possible D match to TRBD1 (6 bases). The CDR3 spans 14 residues. CDR1 MNHNS and CDR2 SASEGT come from the germline V gene. The V gene lost 6 bases and the J gene lost 0 bases, with 11 bases spanning the gap. This chain's CDR3 is CASREDSTNYGYTF. The CDR3 DNA reads TGTGCCAGCAGAGAGGACAGCACTAACTATGGCTACACCTTC.

The V call is TRBV10-1, the J call TRBJ1-1; D ambiguous. The CDR3 contains 12 residues. Germline V gene data show CDR1 as WNHNN and CDR2 as SYGVQD (reference sequence). The V end lost 4 bases, the J end lost 2 bases, and 5 bases lay between the germline ends. The CDR3 DNA is TGCGCCAGCAGTGCAGGAAACACTGAAGCTTTCTTT. Encoded protein: CASSAGNTEAFF.

This clone showed up just a few times. The genes are TRBV11-2 and TRBJ1-2; possible D gene TRBD1, 5 bases. The CDR3 has 13 residues. Deletions cut 5 bases from V and 2 bases from J, with 9 bases between. Per germline, CDR1 SGHAT and CDR2 FQNNGV. CDR3 DNA: TGTGCCAGCAGCCAGGGATCCAACTATGGCTACACCTTC. It codes for CASSQGSNYGYTF.

This clone appeared a single time. V and J are TRBV27 and TRBJ2-3; perhaps TRBD2 as D (5 bases). The germline V gene encodes CDR1 MNHEY and CDR2 SMNVEV (reference sequence). The CDR3 length is 14 residues. V shed 2 bases and J shed 4 bases, with 10 bases lying between them. In DNA, the CDR3 is TGTGCCAGCAGTTTAGTGGGGAGCCCAGATACGCAGTATTTT. Translated, it gives CASSLVGSPDTQYF.

The rearrangement links TRBV7-2 to TRBJ2-3; D remains ambiguous. The V gene's germline CDR1 is SGHTA and CDR2 FQGNSA. Trimming took 0 bases from V and 4 from J, leaving 17 bases between them. This CDR3 spans 17 amino acids. Written as DNA, the CDR3 is TGTGCCAGCAGCTTAGCGGGTATTTTTGGTCGGGCAGATACGCAGTATTTT. As protein: CASSLAGIFGRADTQYF.

As DNA, the CDR3 is TGCGCCAGCACCGAGGACAGGGGCCCACAAGAGACCCAGTACTTC. Its protein is CASTEDRGPQETQYF. J is TRBJ2-5 and V is TRBV10-1; 9 bases fit TRBD1. CDR1 is WNHNN and CDR2 is SYGVQD in the germline V gene (reference sequence). CDR3 size: 15 residues. Trimming at V came to 7 bases and at J to 2 bases, leaving 8 bases not matched to a gene.

This chain joins TRBV13 and TRBJ2-7; 9 nucleotides align to TRBD1. The CDR3 loop spans 15 amino acids. Looked up from germline, CDR1 is PRHDT and CDR2 is FYEKMQ (reference sequence). After removal of 4 bases from V and 4 bases from J, the junction contained 8 bases not matched to a gene. CDR3 in amino acids: CASSSSGTGLYEQYF. In nucleotides, the CDR3 is TGTGCCAGCAGCTCATCCGGGACAGGGTTATACGAGCAGTACTTC. Combining the CDR3 with reference TRBV13 and TRBJ2-7 gives the whole variable domain AAGVIQSPRHLIKEKRETATLKCYPIPRHDTVYWYQQGPGQDPQFLISFYEKMQSDKGSIPDRFSAQQFSDYHSELNMSSLELGDSALYFCASSSSGTGLYEQYFGPGTRLTVT.